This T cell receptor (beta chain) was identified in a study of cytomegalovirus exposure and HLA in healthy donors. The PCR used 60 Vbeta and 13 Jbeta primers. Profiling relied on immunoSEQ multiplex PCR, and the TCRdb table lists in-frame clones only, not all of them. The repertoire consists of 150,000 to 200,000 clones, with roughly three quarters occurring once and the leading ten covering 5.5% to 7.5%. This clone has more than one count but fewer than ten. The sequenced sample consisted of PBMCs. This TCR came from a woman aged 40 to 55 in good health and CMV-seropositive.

The CDR3: CASSLGDPGGDEQYF. The CDR3 bases are TGTGCCAGCAGCTTGGGCGACCCCGGAGGGGACGAGCAGTACTTC. The chain links TRBV5-6 to TRBJ2-7; D possibly corresponds to TRBD2 (6 bases). Germline CDR1 and CDR2: SGHDT and YYEEEE. This CDR3 region has 15 residues. V was pared by 0 bases and J by 5 bases, with 15 bases between.